The 23 T cell receptor beta chains below all came from one sample that was sequenced in a study of breast tumors, draining lymph nodes, adjacent tissues. Samples came from axillary lymph nodes draining the breast cancer. TCRdb reprocessed the multiplex PCR reads with MiXCR, giving one entry per CDR3 protein. This table has 150,000 to 200,000 distinct CDR3 sequences, approximately 33% appearing once. The specimen sequenced was axillary lymph node tissue. The receptors here all came from a female donor with breast cancer. Some clones in this sample may be carry-over from other donors' samples.

This clonotype was seen at least ten times. The chain recombines TRBV7-9 with TRBJ2-2; 12 bases are a match to TRBD1. Germline V CDR1 and CDR2: SEHNR, FQNEAQ (reference sequence). Losses at the gene ends were 2 bases for V and 6 bases for J; bases not matched to a gene: 7. This CDR3 region has 17 residues. The CDR3 here is CASSLLSGQGAPGELFF. CDR3 nucleotides: TGTGCCAGCAGCTTACTATCGGGACAGGGGGCGCCCGGGGAGCTGTTTTTT.

The V and J genes are TRBV11-3 and TRBJ1-1; D not certain. CDR1 and CDR2 from the germline V gene are SGHNT and YENEEA. The CDR3 contains 13 residues. V lost 8 bases and J lost 0, with 10 bases in between. CDR3 loop: CASSRAMNTEAFF. The CDR3, as DNA: TGTGCCAGCTCGAGGGCCATGAACACTGAAGCTTTCTTT.

This clonotype was counted ten times or more. This rearrangement joins TRBV6-2 or TRBV6-3 to TRBJ1-1, with a possible D match to TRBD1 (5 bases). CDR1 is MNHEY, CDR2 SVGEGT, per germline. The V end was cut by 5 bases, the J end by 1 base, with 8 bases between. There are 13 residues in the CDR3. The CDR3 region has the DNA TGTGCCAGCAGTACCCAGGGGAACACTGAAGCTTTCTTT. Translated, it gives CASSTQGNTEAFF.

This clonotype was observed many times. The CDR3 DNA follows: TGTGCCAGCAGCCACCGGGGACAGGGGGTGGGCTACACCTTC. This translates into CASSHRGQGVGYTF. The chain combines TRBV12-3 or TRBV12-4 with TRBJ1-2, with 11 bases aligning to TRBD1. This CDR3 contains 14 residues. V lost 6 bases, J lost 8 bases, and 8 bases stayed unmatched.

This rearrangement joins TRBV6-1 to TRBJ2-7, with 12 bases matching TRBD1. This CDR3 contains 15 residues. Germline trimming cut 6 bases from V and 0 bases from J; bases unmatched to any gene: 3. Germline V gene sequence: CDR1 MNHNS, CDR2 SASEGT. The CDR3 bases are TGTGCCAGCAGCCAGGGACAGGGGGCCTCCTACGAGCAGTACTTC. It translates to CASSQGQGASYEQYF.

Details on this clonotype: A read error may account for a junction end that differs from germline. The chain is built from TRBV24-1 and TRBJ1-4; D unclear. CDR1 and CDR2 from the germline V gene are KGHDR and SFDVKD. CDR3 length equals 13 residues. CDR3 protein: CAASDRWGEILFF. The CDR3 DNA reads as TGTGCCGCCAGTGATCGGTGGGGAGAAATACTGTTTTTT.

Many counts were recorded for this clonotype. CDR3 region: CASSNRDRVFDEQFF. The CDR3 DNA sequence: TGTGCCAGCAGCAACCGGGACAGGGTATTCGATGAGCAGTTCTTC. V usage is TRBV9 and J usage is TRBJ2-1, with TRBD1 matching 9 bases. CDR1 and CDR2 (germline): SGDLS, YYNGEE. Trimming at V came to 4 bases and at J to 8 bases, leaving 10 bases not matched to a gene. CDR3 length: 15 residues. The variable domain in full, with the rest retrieved from reference TRBV9 and TRBJ2-1, is DSGVTQTPKHLITATGQRVTLRCSPRSGDLSVYWYQQSLDQGLQFLIQYYNGEERAKGNILERFSAQQFPDLHSELNLSSLELGDSALYFCASSNRDRVFDEQFFGPGTRLTVL.

Concerning this clonotype itself: The germline gene is not matched at one end of the junction; a read error may be the cause. The chain joins TRBV18 to TRBJ2-3; maybe TRBD2 (6 bases). Germline V gene sequence: CDR1 KGHSH, CDR2 LQKENI. This CDR3 comprises 13 residues. Here the CDR3 DNA reads TGTGCCAACTCAACTAGCCAAACGGATACGCAGTATTTT. This codes for CANSTSQTDTQYF.

This clonotype occurred many times. The chain uses TRBV7-9 and TRBJ1-6; tentatively, D is TRBD1 (5 bases). CDR3 length: 15 amino acids. Trimming left V 5 bases short and J 12 bases short, with 20 bases between. Germline V gene sequence: CDR1 SEHNR, CDR2 FQNEAQ (reference sequence). The CDR3 loop is CASSIRDGTGLPLHF. Written as DNA, the CDR3 is TGTGCCAGCAGCATACGGGACGGCACCGGGTTACCCCTCCACTTT.

This clonotype was found a few times. A single base separates this from a much larger clone, so it may be a read error. This CDR3 is missing its conserved last phenylalanine or tryptophan, likely due to a read error. No DNA is shown, since the ends of the CDR3 on it are uncertain; the CDR3 is the one TCRdb lists. The rearrangement joins TRBV7-7 to TRBJ2-5; the table's D gene call, TRBD1, was not cross checked with the DNA. The germline CDR1 and CDR2 sequences are SSHAT and FNYEAQ (reference sequence). The CDR3 totals 15 residues, both ends included. The CDR3 reads CASSLTGVVQETQHS.

The sample holds many counts of this clonotype. This sequence joins TRBV5-4 and TRBJ2-2; D is unresolved. The CDR3 is 15 residues long. The germline V and J ends were trimmed by 2 bases and 2 bases, with 10 bases remaining between them. In germline, CDR1 is SGHNT, CDR2 YYREEE (reference sequence). CDR3 nucleotides: TGTGCCAGCAGCTTTGCCAGATCTAACACCGGGGAGCTGTTTTTT. Its translation is CASSFARSNTGELFF.

The chain carries TRBV5-1 and TRBJ2-2; 8 positions agree with TRBD1. The germline V gene has CDR1 SGHRS and CDR2 YFSETQ. Unmatched junction bases numbered 9, after V lost 7 bases and J lost 4 bases. CDR3 length: 15 amino acids. The CDR3 nucleotides are TGCGCCAGCGCGCAGGGGGCGTCGGGCACCGGGGAGCTGTTTTTT. The encoded protein is CASAQGASGTGELFF.

In this sample, this clonotype turned up once. V is TRBV6-6 and J is TRBJ1-5; TRBD1 matches at 7 bases. Germline CDR1 and CDR2: MNHNY and SVGAGI (reference sequence). CDR3 size: 14 residues. V shed 6 bases and J 3 bases; nucleotides not matched to a gene: 5. The CDR3 sequence: CASSKQGFNQPQHF. The CDR3 region has the DNA TGTGCCAGCAGCAAACAGGGGTTCAATCAGCCCCAGCATTTT.

This clonotype was observed at least ten times. This chain connects TRBV13 to TRBJ2-1, with D unresolved. Germline V gene sequence: CDR1 PRHDT, CDR2 FYEKMQ (reference sequence). The ends were cut back, 4 bases at V and 0 bases at J, with 7 bases in the middle. This CDR3 is 14 amino acids long. In DNA form, the CDR3 reads TGTGCCAGCAGCTCTCTGAACTCCTACAATGAGCAGTTCTTC. Translating gives CASSSLNSYNEQFF.

This clonotype was observed many times. The genes are TRBV6-1 and TRBJ2-7; no clear D. V was clipped by 4 bases and J by 0 bases, with 10 bases between them. Germline CDR1 reads MNHNS; CDR2 reads SASEGT. CDR3 size: 14 residues. Here the CDR3 reads CASSGIMSSYEQYF. CDR3 DNA sequence: TGTGCCAGCAGTGGAATCATGAGCTCCTACGAGCAGTACTTC.

V gene TRBV3-1 combines with J gene TRBJ2-3, with 12 bases aligning to TRBD2. CDR3 size: 18 residues. Unmatched junction bases numbered 7, after V lost 3 bases and J lost 0 bases. Germline CDR1 and CDR2: LGHDT and YNNKEL (reference sequence). Written as DNA, the CDR3 is TGTGCCAGCAGCCATAGAACCGGGACTAGCGGGAGCACAGATACGCAGTATTTT. Residues: CASSHRTGTSGSTDTQYF.

This clonotype was picked up many times. V is TRBV20-1 and J is TRBJ2-1; 10 nucleotides agree with TRBD2. The J segment lost 10 bases and the V segment lost 0 bases, leaving 6 bases of the junction unmatched. The CDR3 sequence is 14 residues long. Germline CDR1 reads DFQATT; CDR2 reads SNEGSKA (reference sequence). The CDR3 DNA follows: TGCAGTGCTAGAGAGCTAGCGGGAGAAGGCGAGCAGTTCTTC. Amino acids: CSARELAGEGEQFF.

As DNA, the CDR3 is TGTGCCATCAGCCTGGACAGGCCACAACCAGCCCTCCACTTT. Protein sequence: CAISLDRPQPALHF. The genes are TRBV10-3 and TRBJ1-6; TRBD1 matches 7 bases. There are 14 residues in the CDR3. Germline V CDR1 and CDR2: ENHRY, SYGVKD. Trimming took 6 bases from V and 14 from J; bases not matched to a gene: 13.

This clonotype was counted many times. The chain carries TRBV18 and TRBJ2-1; 10 bases fit TRBD2. After removal of 5 bases from V and 3 bases from J, the junction contained 4 bases not matched to a gene. Germline V gene lookup returns CDR1 KGHSH and CDR2 LQKENI. The CDR3 is 15 residues long. Written as DNA, the CDR3 is TGTGCCAGCTCATCATCTAGCGGGAGCTACAATGAGCAGTTCTTC. This sequence encodes CASSSSSGSYNEQFF. The variable domain in full, with the rest retrieved from reference TRBV18 and TRBJ2-1, is NAGVMQNPRHLVRRRGQEARLRCSPMKGHSHVYWYRQLPEEGLKFMVYLQKENIIDESGMPKERFSAEFPKEGPSILRIQQVVRGDSAAYFCASSSSSGSYNEQFFGPGTRLTVL.

This clonotype appeared many times. The chain couples TRBV7-9 to TRBJ2-5; either TRBD1 or TRBD2 may supply D (5 bases each). Germline V gene lookup returns CDR1 SEHNR and CDR2 FQNEAQ (reference sequence). CDR3 size: 13 residues. V was pared by 5 bases and J by 5 bases, with 12 bases between. The CDR3: CASSPGRTETQYF. The CDR3 region has the DNA TGTGCCAGCAGCCCGGGGCGTACGGAGACCCAGTACTTC.

V is TRBV3-1 and J is TRBJ2-2, with unresolved D. The CDR3 is made up of 11 amino acids. Trimming left V 7 bases short and J 7 bases short, with 7 bases between. The germline gives CDR1 LGHDT, CDR2 YNNKEL (reference sequence). The CDR3 coding sequence is TGTGCCAGCACCCAGTACGGGGAGCTGTTTTTT. Translated: CASTQYGELFF.

In its sample, this clonotype was seen many times. This chain connects TRBV20-1 to TRBJ2-5; tentative D call: TRBD1 (5 bases). This CDR3 has 14 amino acids. Trimming pared 0 bases from V and 7 bases from J, leaving 15 bases between. Germline V gene lookup returns CDR1 DFQATT and CDR2 SNEGSKA (reference sequence). The CDR3 loop reads CSARDNRMTSTQYF. The CDR3 nucleotides are TGCAGTGCTAGAGATAACAGGATGACATCGACCCAGTACTTC.

The V and J genes are TRBV28 and TRBJ1-5; 9 bases line up with TRBD1. After removal of 5 bases from V and 3 bases from J, the junction contained 8 bases not matched to a gene. Looked up from germline, CDR1 is MDHEN and CDR2 is SYDVKM. The CDR3 covers 16 residues. This CDR3 reads CASSAPGTGPNQPQHF. The DNA of the CDR3 is TGTGCCAGCAGTGCGCCCGGGACAGGGCCCAATCAGCCCCAGCATTTT.